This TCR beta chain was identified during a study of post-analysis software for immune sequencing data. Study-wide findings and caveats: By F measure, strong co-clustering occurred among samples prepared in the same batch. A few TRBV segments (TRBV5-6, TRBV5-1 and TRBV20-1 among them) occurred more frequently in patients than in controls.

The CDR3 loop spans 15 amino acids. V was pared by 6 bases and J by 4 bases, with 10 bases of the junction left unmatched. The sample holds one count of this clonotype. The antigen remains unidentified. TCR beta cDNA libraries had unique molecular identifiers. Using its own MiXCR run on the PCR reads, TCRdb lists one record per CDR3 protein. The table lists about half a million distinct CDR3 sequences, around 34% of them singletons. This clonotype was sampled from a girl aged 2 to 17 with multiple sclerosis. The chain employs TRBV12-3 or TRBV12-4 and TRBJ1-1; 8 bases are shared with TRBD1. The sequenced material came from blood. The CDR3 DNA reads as TGTGCCAGCAGAACACTGGGACAGGTGAGCACTGAAGCTTTCTTT. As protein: CASRTLGQVSTEAFF.